The 4 T cell receptor beta chains given below trace back to one sample, sequenced in a study of T cell repertoires in cytomegalovirus infection. Using its own MiXCR run on the reads, TCRdb lists one record per CDR3 protein. The sample records 150,000 to 200,000 distinct CDR3 sequences, 8.5% to 10% being singletons. Sequences were obtained from PBMCs. These receptors all come from a human donor in good health (CMV status not recorded). Some clones in this sample may be carry-over from other donors' samples.

This clonotype was observed at least ten times. V usage is TRBV7-2 and J usage is TRBJ2-3, with 9 bases identical to TRBD2. V lost 4 bases, J lost 6 bases, and 11 bases stayed unmatched. Germline CDR1 SGHTA, CDR2 FQGNSA. There are 16 residues in the CDR3. Here the CDR3 DNA reads TGTGCCAGCAGCTCCTTATCGCGGGGGGGTGTGGATACGCAGTATTTT. The encoded protein is CASSSLSRGGVDTQYF.

This clonotype was found many times. The chain couples TRBV7-2 to TRBJ2-1; 16 bases are a match to TRBD2. Per the germline V gene, CDR1 is SGHTA and CDR2 is FQGNSA. The trim removed 0 bases at V and 6 bases at J, leaving 8 bases unmatched. This CDR3 spans 19 amino acids. The CDR3 region has the DNA TGTGCCAGCAGCTTAGCGCTGGGACTAGCGGGAGGGTGGGGCAATGAGCAGTTCTTC. Residues: CASSLALGLAGGWGNEQFF.

This sequence joins TRBV4-1 and TRBJ1-1; weak D call: TRBD1 (6 bases). This CDR3 has 15 amino acids. The V and J ends lost 2 bases and 5 bases respectively, with 15 bases between them. CDR1 and CDR2 from the germline V gene are MGHRA and YSYEKL. The CDR3 bases are TGCGCCAGCAGCCAACTAGGGGGGCGTCGGACTGAAGCTTTCTTT. It specifies CASSQLGGRRTEAFF.

This clonotype was seen ten or more times. The chain has TRBV11-2 and TRBJ1-2; D gene unclear. Germline loops: CDR1 SGHAT, CDR2 FQNNGV. V was cut by 0 bases and J by 8 bases, with 19 bases left in between. The CDR3 spans 16 residues. The CDR3 is CASSLDRTRRILGYTF. Written as DNA, the CDR3 is TGTGCCAGCAGCTTAGACCGGACCCGGAGGATTCTGGGCTACACCTTC.